This TCR beta chain was documented in a study of molecular identifiers for immune sequencing clone quantification. Preparation of naive CD8 libraries involved roughly 19,000 to 1,100,000 sorted cells and 10%, 30% or 50% RNA. Researchers sorted naive CD8 T cells as cells that were CD8+CD4-CCR7+CD45RA+. V lost 8 bases and J 5 bases, leaving 15 bases between the germline ends. The germline V gene has CDR1 MDHEN and CDR2 SYDVKM. The CDR3 totals 13 residues. Via MiXCR, TCRdb re-called the PCR reads, giving one row per CDR3 protein. The sample carries around 480,000 distinct CDR3 sequences, roughly a fifth recorded once. There are a few counts of this clonotype.

The receptor was isolated from a human donor in good health. Some libraries in this study had Jurkat cell RNA spiked in. Sequencing was performed on naive CD8+ T cells from blood, with Jurkat cell RNA spiked in. The subset: FACS-sorted CD8+CD4-CCR7+CD45RA+ naive T cells. The V and J genes are TRBV28 and TRBJ1-2; D not resolved. The CDR3 region is CASAVAPRYGYTF. CDR3 coding DNA: TGTGCCAGCGCCGTGGCCCCCCGGTATGGCTACACCTTC.